The T cell receptor beta chain under discussion was sequenced for a study of memory CD4+ T cells and cytomegalovirus serostatus (dated by TCRdb to between 2019 and 2020). Looking at the study overall: The cohort included some 35 healthy adults from Belgium, of whom 9 were CMV seropositive and about 24 were CMV seronegative. To replicate a published TCR-based CMV serostatus classifier, the study sequenced CD4+ memory TCRbeta repertoires from a Belgian cohort whose cytomegalovirus serostatus was known. General conclusions and limits of the study: The original-framework classifier achieved a median bootstrapped AUC of approximately 0.94 with a 95% CI of 0.76-1.00 on the Belgian cohort. Of under 200 previously reported CMV-associated TCRbeta sequences, over 65 appeared in the CD4+ memory repertoires, each in one to five individuals. Results were interpreted as suggesting that the CMV-associated TCR signature is largely present in the CD4+ memory repertoire. Only CD4+CD45RO+ memory cells were sequenced, in contrast to the original study, in which naive and memory CD4+ and CD8+ populations were covered. For CMV serostatus prediction, a median bootstrapped AUC of approximately 0.95 was reached with the original framework, and a median bootstrapped AUC of 0.91 was reached with a US-trained random forest.

A FACSAria II was used to sort memory CD4+ T cells, defined as single viable CD3+CD4+CD8-CD45RO+ cells. CMV serostatus was determined using a Roche Elecsys assay that detects serum IgG against CMV pp150, pp28, p38 and p52. Following thawing, total CD4+ T cells were enriched through positive selection using CD4 magnetic microbeads. The samples came from a separate study whose specific focus was interrogating the CD4+ T cell memory repertoire. Peripheral blood mononuclear cells were isolated and cryopreserved following standard operating procedures; serum was stored at -80 °C. Staining used CD3-PerCP (BW264/56), CD4-APC (RPA-T4), CD45RO-PE (UCHT1) and CD8-Pacific Orange (3B5) antibodies, with Sytox blue excluding non-viable cells. From a lookup of the germline V gene, CDR1 and CDR2 are MNHNS and SASEGT. V lost 8 bases and J lost 2 bases, and the count of bases not matched to a germline gene is 9. Reading from cysteine to phenylalanine, the CDR3 counts 14 amino acids. The read is trimmed to its CDR3 DNA, 42 bases read in frame from base 1.

The Quick-DNA Microprep Kit was used to extract genomic DNA from the sorted cells. Amplification of TCRbeta DNA was done with the immunoSEQ hsTCRbeta kit, following the protocol from the manufacturer. TCRbeta libraries were sequenced on an Illumina MiSeq instrument. In the original analysis: Removing out-of-frame sequences left 2,204,828 distinct TCRbeta sequences, an average of roughly 63,000 per individual. Each individual was scored according to the count of roughly 170 previously reported CMV-associated TCRbeta sequences and the total productive distinct TCRbeta count. A beta-binomial model was reimplemented in Python, and scikit-learn random forests with default parameters were trained on US cohort data. Classifier performance on the Belgian cohort was summarized as median AUC with percentile confidence intervals over 10,000 bootstrap iterations. TCRdb stores this immuneACCESS table with in-frame sequences only. Part of the clones is absent; in the studies checked, under half of the shortfall reflects unresolved V genes, and no reason is known for the rest. V and J calls and clone size come straight from that table; D and trimming were deduced from the DNA. Present in this sample are tens of thousands of clones, roughly 83% of which were seen just once. The ten biggest clones cover roughly 1.1% of the sample.

This clone was counted once. It lacks a known antigen. No base quality information exists; no much larger clone differs at one position. The sequence was collected from an adult in good health and CMV-seronegative. What was sequenced was memory CD4+ T cells from blood. Recombination linked TRBV6-1 to TRBJ2-7; TRBD2 agrees with 7 junctional bases. The CDR3 has the sequence CASLRPSGTYEQYF. In nucleotides, the sequence is TGTGCCAGCTTGCGACCTAGCGGTACCTACGAGCAGTACTTC.